This T cell receptor (beta chain) was recorded in a study of spatial heterogeneity in lung cancer. Overall study results and limits: Expanded intratumoral alpha and beta TCR counts tracked tumor mutation counts.

Time point: sample taken at primary tumor resection. The donors comprised about 70 untreated early-stage non-small cell lung cancer patients. Whole RNA came from tumor, nontumor lung or frozen PBMC and was sequenced without being sorted. TCRdb ran MiXCR on the 5' RACE reads and lists one entry per CDR3 protein. The sample lists 2,500 to 3,500 distinct CDR3 sequences; 45% to 50% were seen once. As to this clonotype: Its antigen remains unknown.

This receptor was identified in a male donor with early-stage non-small cell lung cancer. Sequenced material: lung tumor tissue, taken at surgery.

The CDR3 protein is CSVATLHSGANVLTF. The CDR3 region has the DNA TGCAGCGTTGCCACCTTGCACTCTGGGGCCAACGTCCTGACTTTC. This chain uses TRBV29-1 with TRBJ2-6; D gene uncertain. CDR3 length equals 15 residues. Germline V lookup: CDR1 SQVTM, CDR2 ANQGSEA. Trimming stripped 4 bases from V and 0 bases from J, with 10 bases between.